A single sample is the source of the 9 T cell receptor beta chains below, sequenced in a study of blood T cell repertoires in COVID-19. Here immunoSEQ multiplex PCR was the method, and the copy in TCRdb shows in-frame clones only, minus some. The profile shows 150,000 to 200,000 clones, 75% to 85% of them singletons. The sample taken for sequencing was peripheral blood. All receptors derive from a human donor in a cohort sampled during active COVID-19.

This clone has just a few counts. This rearrangement joins TRBV7-2 to TRBJ1-2, with a weak D call TRBD1 (6 bases). With 0 bases removed from V and 7 bases from J, the gap between germline ends came to 15 bases. The CDR3 extends over 15 amino acids. Germline CDR1 is SGHTA and CDR2 is FQGNSA. The CDR3 sequence: CASSLARQVRGGYTF. In nucleotides, the CDR3 is TGTGCCAGCAGCTTAGCGCGACAGGTCCGTGGTGGCTACACCTTC.

The chain employs TRBV27 and TRBJ1-3, with 9 bases matching TRBD1. The trim removed 6 bases at V and 2 bases at J, leaving 8 bases unmatched. Germline assignment: CDR1 MNHEY and CDR2 SMNVEV (reference sequence). The CDR3 covers 16 residues. Here the CDR3 DNA reads TGTGCCAGCAGCCCGGGACAGGGTAACGCTGGAAACACCATATATTTT. Its protein is CASSPGQGNAGNTIYF.

The rearrangement uses TRBV11-3 and TRBJ1-1; no firm D call. The V gene's germline CDR1 is SGHNT and CDR2 YENEEA. The CDR3 covers 13 residues. Trimming pared 5 bases from V and 1 base from J, leaving 8 bases between. CDR3 sequence: CASSRTENTEAFF. The CDR3 nucleotides are TGTGCCAGCAGCCGTACAGAGAACACTGAAGCTTTCTTT.

The chain recombines TRBV5-6 with TRBJ1-1, with 8 bases matching TRBD1. The J segment lost 0 bases and the V segment lost 2 bases, leaving 3 bases of the junction unmatched. The germline V gene encodes CDR1 SGHDT and CDR2 YYEEEE. The CDR3 contains 15 residues. CDR3 sequence: CASSFRQGLNTEAFF. The CDR3 DNA reads as TGTGCCAGCAGCTTCAGACAGGGGTTGAACACTGAAGCTTTCTTT.

The CDR3 spells CATSEQRLAGGGNIQYF. The CDR3 DNA sequence: TGTGCCACCAGTGAACAGCGACTAGCGGGGGGGGGAAACATTCAGTACTTC. The J gene is TRBJ2-4, the V gene TRBV24-1; 14 bases line up with TRBD2. This CDR3 spans 17 amino acids. Germline V gives CDR1 KGHDR, CDR2 SFDVKD. The J segment lost 6 bases and the V segment lost 4 bases, leaving 7 bases of the junction unmatched.

J is TRBJ1-2 and V is TRBV19; 7 positions agree with TRBD1. Germline values: CDR1 LNHDA, CDR2 SQIVND (reference sequence). The CDR3 spans 11 residues. The ends lost 8 bases at V and 8 bases at J; junction bases unmatched: 5. The CDR3 protein is CASGQGVGYTF. Here the CDR3 DNA reads TGTGCCAGTGGCCAGGGGGTAGGCTACACCTTC.

This sequence joins TRBV5-4 and TRBJ2-7, with D possibly being TRBD1 (7 bases). V was clipped by 7 bases and J by 7 bases, with 15 bases between them. CDR3 size: 12 residues. Germline CDR1 and CDR2: SGHNT and YYREEE (reference sequence). CDR3 bases: TGTGCCAGCGCTAGGCAGGGGGGAGAGCAGTACTTC. Amino acid sequence: CASARQGGEQYF.

There are a few counts of this clone. This sequence joins TRBV6-5 and TRBJ2-5, with D possibly TRBD2 on 6 matching bases. Germline V gene lookup returns CDR1 MNHEY and CDR2 SVGAGI. The CDR3 contains 14 residues. The ends were cut back, 3 bases at V and 5 bases at J, with 13 bases in the middle. The CDR3 coding sequence is TGTGCCAGCAGTTATTCTCGGGGGTGGGAGACCCAGTACTTC. This encodes CASSYSRGWETQYF.

The rearrangement joins TRBV15 to TRBJ2-7; TRBD2 aligns across 9 bases. The germline V gene has CDR1 LNHNV and CDR2 YYDKDF (reference sequence). The ends lost 5 bases at V and 6 bases at J; junction bases unmatched: 8. The CDR3 is made up of 14 amino acids. CDR3 sequence (DNA): TGTGCCACCAGCGGAATGGGACTAGCTACCGAGCAGTACTTC. Translating gives CATSGMGLATEQYF.